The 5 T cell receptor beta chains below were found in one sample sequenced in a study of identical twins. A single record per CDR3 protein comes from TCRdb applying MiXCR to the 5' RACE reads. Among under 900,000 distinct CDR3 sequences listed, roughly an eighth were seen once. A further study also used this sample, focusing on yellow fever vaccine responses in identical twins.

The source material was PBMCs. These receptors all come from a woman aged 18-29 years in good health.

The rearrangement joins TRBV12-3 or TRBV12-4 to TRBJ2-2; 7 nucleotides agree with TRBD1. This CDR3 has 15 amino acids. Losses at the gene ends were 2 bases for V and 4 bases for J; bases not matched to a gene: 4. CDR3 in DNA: TGTGCCAGCAGTTTACAGGGGGTTGCCACCGGGGAGCTGTTTTTT. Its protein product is CASSLQGVATGELFF.

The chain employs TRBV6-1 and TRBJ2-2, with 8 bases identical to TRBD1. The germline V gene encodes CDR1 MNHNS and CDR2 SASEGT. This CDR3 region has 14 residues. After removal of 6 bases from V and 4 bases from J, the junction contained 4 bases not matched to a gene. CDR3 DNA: TGTGCCAGCAGGGACAGGGTACTCACCGGGGAGCTGTTTTTT. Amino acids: CASRDRVLTGELFF.

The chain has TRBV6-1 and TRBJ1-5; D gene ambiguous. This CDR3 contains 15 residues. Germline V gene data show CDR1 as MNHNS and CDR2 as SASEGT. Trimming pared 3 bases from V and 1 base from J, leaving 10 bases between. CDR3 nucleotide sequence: TGTGCCAGCAGTGATATGGTTGGAAGCAATCAGCCCCAGCATTTT. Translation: CASSDMVGSNQPQHF.

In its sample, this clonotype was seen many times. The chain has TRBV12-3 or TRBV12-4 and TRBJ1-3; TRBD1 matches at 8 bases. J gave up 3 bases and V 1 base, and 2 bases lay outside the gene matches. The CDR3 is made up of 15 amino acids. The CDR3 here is CASSLGTGRGNTIYF. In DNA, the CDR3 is TGTGCCAGCAGTTTAGGGACAGGGCGTGGAAACACCATATATTTT.

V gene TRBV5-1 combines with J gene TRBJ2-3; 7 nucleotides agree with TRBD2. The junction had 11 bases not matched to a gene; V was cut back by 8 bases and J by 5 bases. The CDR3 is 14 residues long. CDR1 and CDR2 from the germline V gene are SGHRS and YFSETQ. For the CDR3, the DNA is TGCGCCAGTCAACTAGGGAGGGTTATAGATACGCAGTATTTT. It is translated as CASQLGRVIDTQYF.